Presented here are 9 T cell receptor beta chains from one specimen sequenced in a study of T cell responses to AZD1222 COVID-19 vaccine. Only in-frame clones appear in the TCRdb table, and some are missing; sequencing was by immunoSEQ multiplex PCR. Of 150,000 to 200,000 clones listed, about 91% were seen once; the top ten hold about 7.2%. The sample consisted of peripheral blood, taken on day 0 of AZD1222 vaccination. These receptors came from an adult in good health.

The chain couples TRBV3-1 (or the pseudogene TRBV3-2) to TRBJ1-2; D might be TRBD1 (5 bases). This CDR3 has 18 amino acids. Trimming cost V 3 bases and J 4 bases, with 24 bases left between them. CDR1 is LGHDT and CDR2 is YNNKEL in the germline V gene (reference sequence). CDR3 nucleotides: TGTGCCAGCAGCCAGTGGACATTTAGGGCAAAAAAGGGCTATGGCTACACCTTC. Protein: CASSQWTFRAKKGYGYTF.

A single count supports this clone. V gene TRBV2 combines with J gene TRBJ1-2; D remains unclear. This CDR3 contains 14 residues. Looked up from germline, CDR1 is SNHLY and CDR2 is FYNNEI. V was pared by 6 bases and J by 6 bases, with 17 bases between. The CDR3 DNA is TGTGCCAGCAGCCCCCGGCAGGCAGACGATGGCTACACCTTC. Translated: CASSPRQADDGYTF.

The genes are TRBV5-1 and TRBJ1-6, with D possibly being TRBD1 (5 bases). In germline, CDR1 is SGHRS, CDR2 YFSETQ. The V and J ends lost 3 bases and 7 bases respectively, with 11 bases between them. The CDR3 runs 14 residues. CDR3 sequence (DNA): TGCGCCAGCAGCTCGGGACTGAGCAATTCACCCCTCCACTTT. This codes for CASSSGLSNSPLHF.

The gene calls are TRBV18 and TRBJ2-2, with D tentatively TRBD2 (6 bases). V was shortened by 5 bases and J by 6 bases, with 10 bases between the two germline ends. The length of the CDR3 is 13 residues. From germline, CDR1 is KGHSH and CDR2 LQKENI. The CDR3 sequence is CASSFREAGELFF. CDR3 in DNA: TGTGCCAGCTCATTCAGGGAGGCCGGGGAGCTGTTTTTT.

The chain uses TRBV14 and TRBJ1-1; D gene ambiguous. Deletions cut 0 bases from V and 2 bases from J, with 7 bases between. In germline, CDR1 is SGHDN, CDR2 FVKESK. This CDR3 contains 14 residues. Written as DNA, the CDR3 is TGTGCCAGCAGCCAAGAGCTATTTAACACTGAAGCTTTCTTT. Translating gives CASSQELFNTEAFF.

V and J are TRBV10-3 and TRBJ2-1; D is possibly TRBD2 (6 bases). Germline V gene sequence: CDR1 ENHRY, CDR2 SYGVKD. The CDR3 totals 15 residues. V gave up 7 bases and J gave up 2 bases, with 15 bases separating them. CDR3 sequence: CAITEPGLPYNEQFF. The CDR3 DNA follows: TGTGCCATCACAGAACCGGGACTCCCCTACAATGAGCAGTTCTTC.

V is TRBV5-3 and J is TRBJ2-7; 8 bases match TRBD2. TRBV5-3 is an ORF, and what it does is uncertain. The trim removed 3 bases at V and 1 base at J, leaving 6 bases unmatched. CDR3 size: 15 residues. CDR3: CARSSRGGHSYEQYF. The CDR3 region has the DNA TGTGCCAGAAGCTCCCGGGGGGGCCATTCCTACGAGCAGTACTTC.

The CDR3 here is CASSDFGESAYEQYF. CDR3 nucleotides: TGTGCCAGTAGTGACTTCGGGGAATCTGCTTACGAGCAGTACTTC. The chain carries TRBV19 and TRBJ2-7; D perhaps matches TRBD2 (5 bases). CDR1 is LNHDA and CDR2 is SQIVND in the germline V gene (reference sequence). Trimming pared 5 bases from V and 4 bases from J, leaving 18 bases between. CDR3 length: 15 residues.

This clone was seen only once. The chain has TRBV2 and TRBJ1-5, with a possible D match to TRBD1 (5 bases). The V gene lost 5 bases and the J gene lost 1 base, with 9 bases spanning the gap. Germline V lookup: CDR1 SNHLY, CDR2 FYNNEI. The CDR3 sequence is 14 residues long. Written as DNA, the CDR3 is TGTGCCAGCAGTCCCCGGGACAGCAATCAGCCCCAGCATTTT. Its protein product is CASSPRDSNQPQHF.